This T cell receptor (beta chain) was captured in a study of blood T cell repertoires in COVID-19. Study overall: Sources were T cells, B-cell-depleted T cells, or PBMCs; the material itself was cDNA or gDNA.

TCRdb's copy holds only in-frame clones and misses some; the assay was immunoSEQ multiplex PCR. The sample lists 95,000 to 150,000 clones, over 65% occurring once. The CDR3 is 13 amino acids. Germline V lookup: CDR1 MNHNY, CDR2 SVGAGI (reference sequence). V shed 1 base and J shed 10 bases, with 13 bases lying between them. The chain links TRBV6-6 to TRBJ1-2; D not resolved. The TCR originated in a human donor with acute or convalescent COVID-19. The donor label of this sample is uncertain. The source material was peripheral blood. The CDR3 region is CASSYLGDSDYTF. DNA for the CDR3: TGTGCCAGCAGTTACTTGGGTGACTCAGACTACACCTTC.